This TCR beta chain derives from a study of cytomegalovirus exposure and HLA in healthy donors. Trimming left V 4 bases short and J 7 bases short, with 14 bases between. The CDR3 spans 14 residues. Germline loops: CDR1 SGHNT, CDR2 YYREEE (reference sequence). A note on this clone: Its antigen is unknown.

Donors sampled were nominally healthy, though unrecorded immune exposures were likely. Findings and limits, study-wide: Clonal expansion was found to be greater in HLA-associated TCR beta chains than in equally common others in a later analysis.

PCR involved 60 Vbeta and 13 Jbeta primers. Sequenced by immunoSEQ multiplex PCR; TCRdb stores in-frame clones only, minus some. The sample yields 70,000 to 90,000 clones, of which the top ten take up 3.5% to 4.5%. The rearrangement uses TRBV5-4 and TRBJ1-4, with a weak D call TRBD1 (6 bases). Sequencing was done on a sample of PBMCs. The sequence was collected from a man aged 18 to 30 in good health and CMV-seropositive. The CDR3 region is CASSQGQGREKLFF. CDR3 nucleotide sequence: TGTGCCAGCAGCCAGGGGCAGGGCCGTGAAAAACTGTTTTTT.